This paragraph covers one TCR beta chain sequence. As yet, its antigen is unknown. Amplification used 60 Vbeta primers and 13 Jbeta primers. Data came from immunoSEQ multiplex PCR; TCRdb stores just in-frame clones and leaves some out. The top ten hold roughly 4.9% of the sample, which has 90,000 to 120,000 clones, less than 85% seen once. The data were obtained in a study of cytomegalovirus exposure and HLA in healthy donors. Study results and caveats: A likely sequencing artifact accounted for one observed cluster of highly shared sequence variants.

The CDR3 consists of 14 residues. The V gene end was trimmed by 6 bases and the J gene end by 3 bases; junction bases not matched to a gene: 7. Looked up from germline, CDR1 is MNHNS and CDR2 is SASEGT. The clonotype originates from a woman in her late teens or twenties in good health and CMV-seropositive. The chain combines TRBV6-1 with TRBJ1-2; 7 bases are shared with TRBD1. Sequences were obtained from PBMCs. The CDR3 spells CASSTGDGDYGYTF. CDR3 sequence (DNA): TGTGCCAGCAGCACAGGGGATGGGGACTATGGCTACACCTTC.